This TCR beta chain stems from a study of CD8 T cells in Susac syndrome. In this sample, this clonotype turned up once. The authors negatively isolated CD8+ and CD4+ T cells and FACS-enriched TEMRA cells. Random hexamers were used to reverse transcribe an amount of roughly 0.5 to 1 ug RNA. TCR beta CDR3 was amplified by immunoSEQ covering 54 Vbeta and 13 Jbeta. From the immunoSEQ multiplex PCR reads, TCRdb called clonotypes with MiXCR, one entry per CDR3 protein. The sample holds hundreds of thousands of distinct CDR3 sequences; about 85% are singletons and the top ten take 0.12%. Per the germline V gene, CDR1 is SGHVS and CDR2 is FNYEAQ. Trimming removed 6 bases at V and 2 bases at J, with 13 bases between. This CDR3 has 14 residues.

The receptor comes from a human donor with multiple sclerosis. The gene calls are TRBV7-6 and TRBJ1-1; D is unresolved. Sequencing used CD8+ T cells from PBMCs. Written as DNA, the CDR3 is TGTGCCAGCAGAGCAGGTTATGGAAACACTGAAGCTTTCTTT. As protein: CASRAGYGNTEAFF.